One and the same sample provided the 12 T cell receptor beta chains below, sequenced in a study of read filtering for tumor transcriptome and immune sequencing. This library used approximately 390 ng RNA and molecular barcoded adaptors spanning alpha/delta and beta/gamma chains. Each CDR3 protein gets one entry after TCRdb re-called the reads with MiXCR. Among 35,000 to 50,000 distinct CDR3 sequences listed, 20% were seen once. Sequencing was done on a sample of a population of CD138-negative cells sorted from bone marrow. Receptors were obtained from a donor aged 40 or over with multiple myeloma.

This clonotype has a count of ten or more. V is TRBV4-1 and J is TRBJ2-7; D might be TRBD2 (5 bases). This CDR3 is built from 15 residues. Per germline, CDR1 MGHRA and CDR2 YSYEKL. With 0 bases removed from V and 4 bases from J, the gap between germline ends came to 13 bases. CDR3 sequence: CASSQETTSGYEQYF. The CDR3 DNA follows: TGCGCCAGCAGCCAAGAGACTACCTCGGGGTACGAGCAGTACTTC.

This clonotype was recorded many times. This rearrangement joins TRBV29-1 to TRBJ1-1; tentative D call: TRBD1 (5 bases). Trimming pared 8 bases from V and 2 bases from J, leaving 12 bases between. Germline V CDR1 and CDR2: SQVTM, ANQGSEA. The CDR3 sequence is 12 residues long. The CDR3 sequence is CSPGGDNTEAFF. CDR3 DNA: TGCAGCCCCGGGGGAGATAACACTGAAGCTTTCTTT. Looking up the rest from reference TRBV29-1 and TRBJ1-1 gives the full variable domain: SAVISQKPSRDICQRGTSLTIQCQVDSQVTMMFWYRQQPGQSLTLIATANQGSEATYESGFVIDKFPISRPNLTFSTLTVSNMSPEDSSIYLCSPGGDNTEAFFGQGTRLTVV.

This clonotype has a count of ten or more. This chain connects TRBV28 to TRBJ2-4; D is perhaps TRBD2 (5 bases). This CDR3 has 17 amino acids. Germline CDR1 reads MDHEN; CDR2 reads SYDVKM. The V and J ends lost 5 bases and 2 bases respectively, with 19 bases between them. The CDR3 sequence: CASSPRTYVGTKNIQYF. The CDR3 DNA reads TGTGCCAGCAGTCCCAGGACCTACGTCGGGACCAAAAACATTCAGTACTTC.

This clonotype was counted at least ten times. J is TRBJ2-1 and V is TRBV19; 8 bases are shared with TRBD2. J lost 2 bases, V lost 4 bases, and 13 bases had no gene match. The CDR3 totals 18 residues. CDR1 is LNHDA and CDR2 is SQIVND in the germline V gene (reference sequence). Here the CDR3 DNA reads TGTGCCAGTAGTACCCCAGGGTATCTAGCGGGTCCCTACAATGAGCAGTTCTTC. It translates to CASSTPGYLAGPYNEQFF.

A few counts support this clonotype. CDR3 nucleotide sequence: TGTGCCAGCAGGGCGGGAGAGGGCCATGAGCAGTTCTTC. Amino acids: CASRAGEGHEQFF. J is TRBJ2-1 and V is TRBV12-3 or TRBV12-4; the match to TRBD2 covers 7 bases. This CDR3 comprises 13 residues. V shed 6 bases, J shed 8 bases, and the junction held 7 bases outside the gene matches.

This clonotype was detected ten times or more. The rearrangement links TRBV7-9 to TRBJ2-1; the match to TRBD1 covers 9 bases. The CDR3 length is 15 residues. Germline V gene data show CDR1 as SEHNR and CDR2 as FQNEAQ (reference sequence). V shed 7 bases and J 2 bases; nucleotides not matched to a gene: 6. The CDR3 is CASNSRDRAYNEQFF. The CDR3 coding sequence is TGTGCCAGCAACTCCCGGGACAGGGCCTACAATGAGCAGTTCTTC. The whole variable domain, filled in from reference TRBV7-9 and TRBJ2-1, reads DTGVSQNPRHKITKRGQNVTFRCDPISEHNRLYWYRQTLGQGPEFLTYFQNEAQLEKSRLLSDRFSAERPKGSFSTLEIQRTEQGDSAMYLCASNSRDRAYNEQFFGPGTRLTVL.

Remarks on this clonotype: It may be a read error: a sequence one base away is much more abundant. This CDR3 is CSAGTGTTNEKLFF. DNA of the CDR3: TGCAGTGCTGGTACAGGGACAACTAATGAAAAACTGTTTTTT. The chain combines TRBV20-1 with TRBJ1-4; perhaps TRBD1 as D (6 bases). CDR1 is DFQATT, CDR2 SNEGSKA, per germline (reference sequence). CDR3 length: 14 residues. V was cut by 5 bases and J by 0 bases, with 10 bases left in between.

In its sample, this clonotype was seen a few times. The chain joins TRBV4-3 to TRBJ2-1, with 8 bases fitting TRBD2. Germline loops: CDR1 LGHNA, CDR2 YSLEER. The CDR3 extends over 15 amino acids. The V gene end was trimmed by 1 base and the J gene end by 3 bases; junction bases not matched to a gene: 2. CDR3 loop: CASSQALADYNEQFF. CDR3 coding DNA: TGCGCCAGCAGCCAAGCACTAGCGGACTACAATGAGCAGTTCTTC.

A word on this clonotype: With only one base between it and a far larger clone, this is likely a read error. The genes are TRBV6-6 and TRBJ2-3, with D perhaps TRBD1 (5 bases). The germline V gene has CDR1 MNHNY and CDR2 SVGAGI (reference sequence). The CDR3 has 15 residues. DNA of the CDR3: TGTGCCAGCAGTTACGTCGTGACCACGACAGATGCGCAGTATTTT. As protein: CASSYVVTTTDAQYF.

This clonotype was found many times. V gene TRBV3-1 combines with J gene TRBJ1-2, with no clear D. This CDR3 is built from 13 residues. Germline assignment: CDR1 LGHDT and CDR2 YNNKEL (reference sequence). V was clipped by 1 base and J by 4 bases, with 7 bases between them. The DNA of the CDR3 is TGTGCCAGCAGCCAAGGTCGTTCCTATGGCTACACCTTC. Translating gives CASSQGRSYGYTF.

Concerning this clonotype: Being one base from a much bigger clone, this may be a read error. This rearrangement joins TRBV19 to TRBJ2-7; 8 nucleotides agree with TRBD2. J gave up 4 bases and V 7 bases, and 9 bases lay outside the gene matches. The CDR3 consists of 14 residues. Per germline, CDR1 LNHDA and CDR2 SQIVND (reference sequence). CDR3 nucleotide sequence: TGTGCCAGTACCTCAGCGACGGGAGGGTACGAGCAGTACTTC. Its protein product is CASTSATGGYEQYF. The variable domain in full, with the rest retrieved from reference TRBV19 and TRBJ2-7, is DGGITQSPKYLFRKEGQNVTLSCEQNLNHDAMYWYRQDPGQGLRLIYYSQIVNDFQKGDIAEGYSVSREKKESFPLTVTSAQKNPTAFYLCASTSATGGYEQYFGPGTRLTVT.

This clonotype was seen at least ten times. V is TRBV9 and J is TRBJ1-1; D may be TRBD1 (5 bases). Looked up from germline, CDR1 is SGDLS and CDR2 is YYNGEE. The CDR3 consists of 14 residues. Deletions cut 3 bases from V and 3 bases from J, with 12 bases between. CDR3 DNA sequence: TGTGCCAGCAGCGATGATGGGGGGGACACTGAAGCTTTCTTT. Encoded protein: CASSDDGGDTEAFF. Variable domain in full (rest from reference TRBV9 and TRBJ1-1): DSGVTQTPKHLITATGQRVTLRCSPRSGDLSVYWYQQSLDQGLQFLIQYYNGEERAKGNILERFSAQQFPDLHSELNLSSLELGDSALYFCASSDDGGDTEAFFGQGTRLTVV.